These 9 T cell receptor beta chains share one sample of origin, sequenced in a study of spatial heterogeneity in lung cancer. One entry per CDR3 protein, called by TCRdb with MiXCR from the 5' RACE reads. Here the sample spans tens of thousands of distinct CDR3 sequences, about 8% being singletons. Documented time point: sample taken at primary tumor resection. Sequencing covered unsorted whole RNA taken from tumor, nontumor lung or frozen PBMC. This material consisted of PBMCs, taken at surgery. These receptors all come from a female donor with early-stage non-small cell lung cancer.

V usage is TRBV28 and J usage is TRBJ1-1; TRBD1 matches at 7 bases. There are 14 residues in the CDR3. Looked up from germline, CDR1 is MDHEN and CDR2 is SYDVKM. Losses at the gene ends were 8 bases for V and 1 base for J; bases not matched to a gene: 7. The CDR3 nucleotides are TGTGCCAGCGGCCTACAGGGGTCGAACACTGAAGCTTTCTTT. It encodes CASGLQGSNTEAFF.

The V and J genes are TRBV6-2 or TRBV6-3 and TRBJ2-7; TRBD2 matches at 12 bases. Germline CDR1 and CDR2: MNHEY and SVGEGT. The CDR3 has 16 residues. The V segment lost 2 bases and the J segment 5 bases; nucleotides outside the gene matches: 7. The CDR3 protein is CASSYTTSGRNNEQYF. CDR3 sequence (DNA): TGTGCCAGCAGTTACACTACTAGCGGGAGGAATAACGAGCAGTACTTC.

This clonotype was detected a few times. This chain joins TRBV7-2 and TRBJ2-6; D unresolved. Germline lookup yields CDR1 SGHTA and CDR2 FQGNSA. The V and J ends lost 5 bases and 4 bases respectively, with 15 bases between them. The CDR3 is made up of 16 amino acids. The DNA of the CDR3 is TGTGCCAGCAGCCTGGGCCCGTTGAGAGGGGCCAACGTCCTGACTTTC. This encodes CASSLGPLRGANVLTF.

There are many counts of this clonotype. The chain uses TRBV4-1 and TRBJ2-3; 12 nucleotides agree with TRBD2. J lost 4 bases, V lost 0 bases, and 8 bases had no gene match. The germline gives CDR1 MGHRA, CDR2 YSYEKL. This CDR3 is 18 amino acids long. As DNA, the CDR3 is TGCGCCAGCAGCCAAGATCCTAGCGGGGGGGCCGGGTCAGATACGCAGTATTTT. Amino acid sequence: CASSQDPSGGAGSDTQYF.

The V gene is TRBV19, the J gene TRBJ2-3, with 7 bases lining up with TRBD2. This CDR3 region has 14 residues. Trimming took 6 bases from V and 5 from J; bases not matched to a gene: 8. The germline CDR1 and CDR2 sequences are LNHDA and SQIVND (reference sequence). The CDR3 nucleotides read TGTGCCAGTAGCCAGCGGGAATGGGGAGATACGCAGTATTTT. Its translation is CASSQREWGDTQYF. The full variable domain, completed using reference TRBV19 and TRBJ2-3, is DGGITQSPKYLFRKEGQNVTLSCEQNLNHDAMYWYRQDPGQGLRLIYYSQIVNDFQKGDIAEGYSVSREKKESFPLTVTSAQKNPTAFYLCASSQREWGDTQYFGPGTRLTVL.

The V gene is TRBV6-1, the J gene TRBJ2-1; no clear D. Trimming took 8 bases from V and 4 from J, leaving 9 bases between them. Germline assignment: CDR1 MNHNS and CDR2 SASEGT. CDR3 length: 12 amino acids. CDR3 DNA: TGTGCCAGCTGTGTTCAGTACAATGAGCAGTTCTTC. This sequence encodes CASCVQYNEQFF.

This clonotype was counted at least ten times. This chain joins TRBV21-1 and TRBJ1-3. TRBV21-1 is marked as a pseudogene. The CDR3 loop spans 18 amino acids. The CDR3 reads CASSKRPGTASSGNTIYF. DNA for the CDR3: TGTGCCAGCAGCAAAAGGCCGGGGACCGCGTCCTCTGGAAACACCATATATTTT.

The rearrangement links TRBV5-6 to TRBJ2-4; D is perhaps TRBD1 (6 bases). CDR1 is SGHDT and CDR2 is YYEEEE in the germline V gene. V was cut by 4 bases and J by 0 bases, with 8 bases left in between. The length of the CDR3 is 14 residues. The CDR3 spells CASSVQGAKNIQYF. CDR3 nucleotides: TGTGCCAGCAGCGTACAGGGAGCCAAAAACATTCAGTACTTC.

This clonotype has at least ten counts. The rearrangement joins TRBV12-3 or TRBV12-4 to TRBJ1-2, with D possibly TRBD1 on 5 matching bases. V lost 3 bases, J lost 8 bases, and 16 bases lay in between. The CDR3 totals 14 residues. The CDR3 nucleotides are TGTGCCAGCAGTTTTGAGACAGCACACCAGGGCTACACCTTC. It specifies CASSFETAHQGYTF.